Here is one T cell receptor beta chain with its context. Its antigen is currently not known. Base qualities are not at hand, and no much larger clone is one base apart. Other nucleotide sequences in the sample specify the same CDR3. Donors formed part of the validation cohort, which comprised 120 subjects and was distinct from the first cohort of 666 subjects. This sample is drawn from a study of cytomegalovirus exposure and HLA in healthy donors (dated 2017 in TCRdb). Concerning the study at large: According to a later analysis, one platform produced both the 110 or so validation repertoires and the 720 or so repertoires of the first cohort. The study aimed to test whether signatures of past pathogen exposure could be identified by cataloging public T cell receptors. In addition to the first cohort of several hundred subjects, a separate validation cohort of 100 to 150 different subjects was used. To predict cytomegalovirus infection status, the study brought together high-throughput TCR immunosequencing, statistical association of individual TCRs with disease status, and machine learning.

At the junction V is shortened by 2 bases and J by 2 bases, with 8 bases in between. From a lookup of the germline V gene, CDR1 and CDR2 are MDHEN and SYDVKM. The CDR3 spans 14 residues, from the cysteine through the phenylalanine. The CDR3 DNA has 42 bases and is translated from base 1. What the research found in general, with its limitations: A later analysis lacked HLA typing for the validation cohort, so it scored co-occurrence in that cohort across all 120 or so repertoires. In vitro tests confirmed that a few of the cytomegalovirus-associated TCR beta chains recognize cytomegalovirus antigens. The classifier was reported to diagnose cytomegalovirus status with high specificity and sensitivity in both the original and validation cohorts. In a later analysis, TCRs clustered in the first cohort were found to also tend to co-occur in the roughly 110 validation repertoires, with 85% to 95% of cluster scores above 0. The authors suggested that the approach could potentially be extended to other disease states and immunological phenotypes. The study listed approximately 150 TCR beta chains as associated with cytomegalovirus. Most TCR sequences were seen in very few donors, while some public TCRs were found in many individuals.

Libraries were made using the immunoSEQ multiplex PCR assay. Per the authors' processing: A statistical classification framework was developed to diagnose cytomegalovirus status using the catalog of TCR beta chain sequences. TCRdb retrieved this table from immuneACCESS and kept in-frame rearrangements only. Not all clones are present; in checked studies, unresolved V genes account for under half, and no reason is known for the remainder. V and J calls plus clone size are reproduced from that table; the DNA served to infer D and trimming. The sample table lists fewer than 300,000 clones, over 75% of them with a count of one. The ten largest clonotypes hold about 0.99% of the sample.

Sequenced input: PBMCs. The sequence joins TRBV28 to TRBJ2-3, with TRBD2 as a weak D call on 5 bases. This TCR was sampled from a woman in her late teens or twenties in good health and CMV-seronegative. CDR3 sequence: CASSLTGFTDTQYF. The DNA sequence is given as TGTGCCAGCAGTTTAACGGGATTCACAGATACGCAGTATTTT.